Each of the 13 T cell receptor gamma chains below was sequenced from the same sample in a study of Vδ1+ human thymocytes. Their cognate antigens are unknown. RNA was extracted from the cells and then reverse transcribed. Multiplex PCR used pooled V-gene forward primers and a constant-region reverse primer to amplify CDR3s. TCRdb re-called the multiplex PCR reads with CATT. The sample contains tens of thousands of gamma-chain clones, around 18% of which appear only once. Notes on the study in general: Thymic TRG and TRD repertoires appeared highly polyclonal, with Gaussian CDR3 length distributions.

Sequencing was done on a sample of Vdelta1+ gamma-delta thymocytes from the thymus. Subset specified: FACS-sorted CD3+ TCRalphabeta- TCRVdelta1+ TCRVdelta2- thymocytes. The source is a boy under two years old who had congenital heart surgery.

V usage is TRGV5 and J usage is TRGJP1. Germline CDR1 is VINAFY and CDR2 is YDVSNSKD. This CDR3 spans 15 amino acids. V trimming: 1 base; J trimming: 1 base; junction bases outside the gene matches: 3. CDR3 nucleotides: TGTGCCACCTGGGACAGAGTTACCACTGGTTGGTTCAAGATATTT. Its protein is CATWDRVTTGWFKIF.

Judged by abundance, this clone is medium-sized (0.01 to 0.1%). Other DNA sequences in the same sample also yield this CDR3. The chain links TRGV2 to TRGJ1 or TRGJ2. This CDR3 has 13 residues. CDR1 and CDR2 from the germline V gene are EGSNGY and YDSYNSKV. With V trimmed by 0 bases and J by 6 bases, 5 bases remained unmatched. In nucleotides, the CDR3 is TGTGCCACCTGGGACGGGCCTCGTTATAAGAAACTCTTT. This gives the protein CATWDGPRYKKLF.

This clone is labeled as medium-sized. This CDR3 is also generated by other DNA sequences in the sample. This sequence joins TRGV5 and TRGJ1 or TRGJ2. CDR3 length: 13 amino acids. Looked up from germline, CDR1 is VINAFY and CDR2 is YDVSNSKD. With 1 base clipped from V and 2 bases from J, the junction kept 2 bases outside the gene matches. The CDR3, as DNA: TGTGCCACCTGGGACAGATATTATTATAAGAAACTCTTT. Amino acid sequence: CATWDRYYYKKLF.

This clone has only a few counts. The chain links TRGV2 to TRGJ1 or TRGJ2. There are 12 residues in the CDR3. Trimming took 0 bases from V and 10 from J; bases not matched to a gene: 6. Germline V gene data show CDR1 as EGSNGY and CDR2 as YDSYNSKV. CDR3 nucleotide sequence: TGTGCCACCTGGGACGGGAATGTAAAGAAACTCTTT. Protein product: CATWDGNVKKLF.

The chain joins TRGV3 to TRGJ1 or TRGJ2. V dropped 0 bases and J dropped 12; count of bases not matched to a gene: 8. The germline gives CDR1 VTNTFY, CDR2 YDVSTARD (reference sequence). This CDR3 contains 12 residues. This chain's CDR3 is CATWDRPGVKLF. CDR3 nucleotides: TGTGCCACCTGGGACAGGCCGGGGGTGAAACTCTTT.

This chain links TRGV9 with TRGJ1 or TRGJ2. CDR1 and CDR2 (germline): GITISATS, ISYDGTV (reference sequence). This CDR3 has 13 amino acids. V shed 4 bases and J 9 bases; nucleotides not matched to a gene: 12. CDR3: CALWDESWGKKLF. Here the CDR3 DNA reads TGTGCCTTGTGGGATGAGTCTTGGGGTAAGAAACTCTTT.

This clone was seen more than once but under ten times. The sample contains more than one DNA sequence encoding this CDR3. This chain joins TRGV9 and TRGJ1 or TRGJ2. The CDR3 is 12 residues long. Per germline, CDR1 GITISATS and CDR2 ISYDGTV (reference sequence). Trimming took 2 bases from V and 7 from J; bases not matched to a gene: 5. This CDR3 reads CALWEGGYKKLF. The CDR3, as DNA: TGTGCCTTGTGGGAGGGAGGGTATAAGAAACTCTTT.

Of note for this clone: One base separates it from a far larger clone, so it is likely a read error. This same CDR3 is encoded by further DNA sequences in the sample. The chain uses TRGV8 and TRGJ1 or TRGJ2. After removal of 0 bases from V and 0 bases from J, the junction contained 2 bases not matched to a gene. Germline CDR1 reads VENAVY; CDR2 reads YDSYNSRV. The CDR3 is 14 amino acids. The CDR3 bases are TGTGCCACCTGGGATAGGCCGAATTATTATAAGAAACTCTTT. It codes for CATWDRPNYYKKLF.

J is TRGJP1 and V is TRGV4. The CDR3 is made up of 14 amino acids. CDR1 and CDR2 from the germline V gene are EGSTGY and YDSYTSSV. V was clipped by 3 bases and J by 3 bases; unmatched bases: 4. The CDR3 bases are TGTGCCACCTGGGATCGGGCCACTGGTTGGTTCAAGATATTT. It yields the protein CATWDRATGWFKIF.

This clone was found a few times. The J gene is TRGJ1 or TRGJ2, the V gene TRGV3. This CDR3 spans 10 amino acids. J lost 8 bases, V lost 6 bases, and 4 bases had no gene match. The germline gives CDR1 VTNTFY, CDR2 YDVSTARD (reference sequence). CDR3 sequence (DNA): TGTGCCACCTGGCCACATAAGAAACTCTTT. Its protein product is CATWPHKKLF.

This clone turned up a few times. V gene TRGV9 combines with J gene TRGJ1 or TRGJ2. Unmatched junction bases numbered 6, after V lost 4 bases and J lost 6 bases. The CDR3 has 12 amino acids. CDR1 and CDR2 from the germline V gene are GITISATS and ISYDGTV (reference sequence). DNA for the CDR3: TGTGCCTTGTGGGATTTGGCTTATAAGAAACTCTTT. This encodes CALWDLAYKKLF.

This clone was seen a handful of times. This chain uses TRGV5 with TRGJ1 or TRGJ2. Germline CDR1 VINAFY, CDR2 YDVSNSKD. The CDR3 is made up of 13 amino acids. V lost 0 bases to trimming and J lost 12 bases; unmatched junction nucleotides: 11. The CDR3 loop is CATWDRPRAGKLF. CDR3 bases: TGTGCCACCTGGGACAGGCCTAGGGCAGGGAAACTCTTT.

The gene calls are TRGV8 and TRGJP2. The CDR3 spans 15 residues. The J segment lost 3 bases and the V segment lost 5 bases, leaving 9 bases of the junction unmatched. CDR1 is VENAVY and CDR2 is YDSYNSRV in the germline V gene. CDR3: CATWAPRGSDWIKTF. The DNA for the CDR3 is TGTGCCACCTGGGCACCTAGGGGTAGTGATTGGATCAAGACGTTT.